This TCR beta chain was observed in a study of T-cell reconstitution after alpha-beta-depleted transplantation in children (dated by TCRdb to the mid-2010s). As for the study more broadly: The study quantitatively tracked T-cell immune reconstitution after TCRalphabeta/CD19-depleted allogeneic hematopoietic cell transplantation in children using TCR repertoire profiling. The study at large found these results: Apparently early alphabetaT-cell count recovery about two months after transplant reportedly relied on only several hundred rapidly expanded clones derived from non-depleted graft cells. The high TCRbeta diversity at day 60 in some patients was ascribed to recipient T cells and intrathymic progenitors that had survived conditioning. The frequencies of hyperexpanded clones fell over the following months, and after one year, T-cell counts and TCRbeta diversity were mostly attributed to newly produced T cells.

The junction carries 12 bases between V and J, which are trimmed by 10 bases and 6 bases respectively. From a lookup of the germline V gene, CDR1 and CDR2 are MNHEY and SVGEGT. The CDR3, from cysteine to phenylalanine, totals 11 residues. The kept DNA is CDR3 alone, 33 bases in frame from the first base. Library preparation was by PCR. The sequencing machine was an Illumina HiSeq 2500. To normalize quantification of the TCRbeta repertoire, the TCR libraries were built with molecular barcoding that relied on unique molecular identifiers. TCRdb reanalyzed the raw reads on its own, using fastp at Q25 for trimming and MiXCR for clone calling, and kept in-frame beta chains. Rows with a matching CDR3 protein are joined into one entry that keeps the most common DNA and genes. The sample yields approximately 32,000 distinct CDR3 sequences; around 6% were counted once. The top ten clones comprise about a quarter of the sample.

Interpreted using the paper, the time point label stands for: day 60 (about 2 months) after transplantation. The meaning of the sample's treatment or condition label: allogeneic hematopoietic cell transplantation with graft depleted of TCRalphabeta T cells and CD19 B cells. TCRalphabeta/CD19-depleted allogeneic hematopoietic cell grafts were given to the transplant recipients, all of whom were children. This clonotype came up many times. Its antigen is not yet known. It has no much larger one-base neighbor in the sample; base qualities were not kept. This specimen consisted of peripheral blood, obtained 60 days after TCRalphabeta/CD19-depleted stem cell transplant. The source is a child under two years old who had a stem cell transplant for acute myeloid leukemia, so the T cells may come from the graft donor. The V and J genes are TRBV6-2 or TRBV6-3 and TRBJ2-5, with TRBD1 tentatively as D gene (5 bases match). The CDR3 here reads CATQYRKTQYF. In nucleotide form, the sequence is TGTGCCACCCAATACAGGAAGACCCAGTACTTC.